The sample holds one count of the clone carrying this TCR beta chain. Its target is unknown. This sample was taken from a study of cytomegalovirus exposure and HLA in healthy donors. Notes on the study in general: Association with HLA alleles at 0.05 false discovery rate was found for around 17,000 TCR beta sequences in a later analysis.

The PCR used 60 Vbeta and 13 Jbeta primers. As processed by the authors: Around 10 million of the about 80 million unique TCR beta chains counted in a later analysis were shared. Produced via immunoSEQ multiplex PCR; TCRdb's table is partial and in-frame only. V, J and clone size reflect that table, while D and trimming were determined from the DNA. The table lists about 140,000 clones, more than 75% of them singletons, with about 8.1% in the top ten. The CDR3 sequence is 16 residues long. CDR1 and CDR2 from the germline V gene are MDHEN and SYDVKM. The V end lost 0 bases, the J end lost 5 bases, and 17 bases lay between the germline ends.

The chain has TRBV28 and TRBJ2-7; the D gene is possibly TRBD1 (5 bases). The TCR sequence derives from a woman aged 50 to 60 in good health and CMV-seropositive. Sequencing input: PBMCs. CDR3 sequence (DNA): TGTGCCAGCAGTTTATGGGGTTCTGGGGCACGGGACGAGCAGTACTTC. It is translated as CASSLWGSGARDEQYF.